The 5 T cell receptor beta chains given below trace back to one sample, sequenced in a study of OX40 agonist ivuxolimab in advanced cancers. Library preparation was by the immunoSEQ multiplex PCR assay. Imported from immuneACCESS, the table was reduced by TCRdb to in-frame sequences with V and J called. These copies leave out some clones; in studies compared against another copy, an unresolved V gene accounts for under half, and the cause of the remainder is not known. The sample contains fewer than 100,000 clones, roughly 85% of them found a single time. The ten most abundant clones make up around 0.52% of the sample. Sequenced material: CD4+ or CD8+ T cells sorted from blood, taken in a trial of the OX40 agonist ivuxolimab. Every receptor here comes from an adult with an advanced solid tumor such as melanoma, head and neck, liver or kidney cancer.

The J gene is TRBJ2-1, the V gene TRBV2, with D perhaps matching TRBD1 (6 bases). This CDR3 is 15 amino acids long. Germline V gene lookup returns CDR1 SNHLY and CDR2 FYNNEI. V gave up 5 bases and J gave up 4 bases, with 15 bases separating them. CDR3 DNA: TGTGCCAGCAGTATAGACAGGACCTTATACAATGAGCAGTTCTTC. Amino acid sequence: CASSIDRTLYNEQFF. Full variable domain (missing parts from reference TRBV2 and TRBJ2-1): EPEVTQTPSHQVTQMGQEVILRCVPISNHLYFYWYRQILGQKVEFLVSFYNNEISEKSEIFDDQFSVERPDGSNFTLKIRSTKLEDSAMYFCASSIDRTLYNEQFFGPGTRLTVL.

The V gene is TRBV10-3, the J gene TRBJ1-2; D call uncertain. The CDR3 totals 12 residues. The V and J ends lost 6 bases and 8 bases respectively, with 13 bases between them. Germline CDR1 ENHRY, CDR2 SYGVKD. The CDR3 nucleotides are TGTGCCATCAGCCGAAGTGAGGGCGGCTACACCTTC. Protein sequence: CAISRSEGGYTF.

V usage is TRBV6-6 and J usage is TRBJ1-2; D is perhaps TRBD1 (6 bases). The CDR3 runs 16 residues. V was pared by 6 bases and J by 0 bases, with 17 bases between. Germline CDR1 MNHNY, CDR2 SVGAGI (reference sequence). The CDR3 nucleotides are TGTGCCAGCAGCCTACAGGGCACCCCGTCTAACTATGGCTACACCTTC. Its protein product is CASSLQGTPSNYGYTF.

The rearrangement uses TRBV7-9 and TRBJ2-4; the match to TRBD2 covers 13 bases. The V and J ends lost 5 bases and 10 bases, in that order; junction bases with no gene match: 2. Per the germline V gene, CDR1 is SEHNR and CDR2 is FQNEAQ (reference sequence). The CDR3 loop spans 13 amino acids. The CDR3 loop is CASSPTSGGIQYF. The CDR3 nucleotides read TGTGCCAGCAGCCCGACTAGCGGGGGGATTCAGTACTTC.

This rearrangement joins TRBV11-2 to TRBJ2-3, with no clear D. Trimming took 4 bases from V and 4 from J, leaving 3 bases between them. The V gene's germline CDR1 is SGHAT and CDR2 FQNNGV. The CDR3 has 11 residues. The CDR3 DNA sequence: TGTGCCAGCAGCTCTTCAGATACGCAGTATTTT. Protein product: CASSSSDTQYF.